This T cell receptor beta chain was captured in a study of blood T cell repertoires in COVID-19. About the research overall: Samples of COVID-19 (acute and convalescent) were obtained from the United States, Italy and Spain. PBMCs, B-cell-depleted T cells, or T cells provided the cDNA or gDNA that made up the material.

Participants came from roughly 25 US areas, aged about 18 to 89 years. Cohort placement rested on clinical history that participants reported themselves. The V end lost 1 base, the J end lost 2 bases, and 12 bases lay between the germline ends. The length of the CDR3 is 15 residues. From germline, CDR1 is SGHTA and CDR2 FQGNSA. Data came from immunoSEQ multiplex PCR; TCRdb stores just in-frame clones and leaves some out. The table records around 180,000 clones, approximately 92% of them present only once. This clonotype originated in a woman in her thirties or forties with acute COVID-19. The sequencing input was PBMCs or T cells enriched from blood (not recorded which). V and J are TRBV7-2 and TRBJ2-7, with D tentatively TRBD1 (5 bases). CDR3 nucleotide sequence: TGTGCCAGCAGCTTAGTAAGGACACCGACCTACGAGCAGTACTTC. Protein: CASSLVRTPTYEQYF.